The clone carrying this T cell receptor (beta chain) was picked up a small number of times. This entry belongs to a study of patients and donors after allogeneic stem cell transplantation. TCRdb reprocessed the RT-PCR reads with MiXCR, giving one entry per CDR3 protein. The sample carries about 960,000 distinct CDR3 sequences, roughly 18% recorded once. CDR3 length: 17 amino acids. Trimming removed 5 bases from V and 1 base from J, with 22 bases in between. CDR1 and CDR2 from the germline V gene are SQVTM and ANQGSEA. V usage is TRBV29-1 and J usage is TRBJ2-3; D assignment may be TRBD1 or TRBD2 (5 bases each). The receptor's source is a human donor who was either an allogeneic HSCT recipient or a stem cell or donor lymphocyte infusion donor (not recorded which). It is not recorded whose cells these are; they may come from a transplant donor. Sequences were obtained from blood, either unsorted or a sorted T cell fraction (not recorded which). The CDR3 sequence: CSVPTRGRSSRTDTQYF. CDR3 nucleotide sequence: TGCAGCGTTCCGACCCGGGGCCGTAGCAGCCGCACAGATACGCAGTATTTT.